Sequencing of this T cell receptor (beta chain) was carried out in a study of neurological immune-mediated disorders. Over 170 million TCR-beta sequences from 15-18 subjects were obtained in each sequencing run. TCRdb ran MiXCR on the 5' RACE reads and lists one entry per CDR3 protein. This table holds about 82,000 distinct CDR3 sequences, 2% to 3% found once. The V gene end was trimmed by 6 bases and the J gene end by 5 bases; junction bases not matched to a gene: 15. This CDR3 is 16 amino acids long. Germline V gene data show CDR1 as DFQATT and CDR2 as SNEGSKA (reference sequence). Study findings and constraints: As far as clinical or MRI features were concerned, none was associated with the multiple sclerosis repertoire cluster. The greatest degree of TCR clonal expansion was observed in HTLV-1-associated myelopathy, with the lowest in multiple sclerosis, below that of healthy controls.

At least ten counts were recorded for this clonotype. The antigen is not known. The study built unsorted libraries from 2 million PBMCs kept at -80 C. Specimen: PBMCs. The chain carries TRBV20-1 and TRBJ2-3; 9 nucleotides agree with TRBD2. The clonotype was recovered from a woman aged 25 to 39 with multiple sclerosis. The CDR3 sequence is CSATVPAGGFGDTQYF. CDR3 sequence (DNA): TGCAGTGCCACGGTCCCAGCGGGAGGCTTCGGAGATACGCAGTATTTT.